This is a list of T cell receptor beta chains from one sample in a study of blood T cells in healthy people across ages. In TCRdb, the 5' RACE reads were re-called with MiXCR into one record per CDR3 protein. The data contain 1.5 million to 2 million distinct CDR3 sequences, about 30% of them singletons. The sequenced sample was blood. The receptor source for this set is a woman in her twenties or thirties in good health. CDR3s leave out the opening cysteine and the closing phenylalanine or tryptophan. Each record gives: V gene, J gene, CDR3 protein.

V: TRBV7-3
J: TRBJ2-2
CDR3: ASSLTSGENTGELF

V: TRBV10-3
J: TRBJ2-7
CDR3: TISELMTGSSSYEQY

V: TRBV21-1
J: TRBJ2-5
CDR3: ASSKRRGRETQY

V: TRBV6-5
J: TRBJ2-2
CDR3: ASSYSSGWNTGELF

V: TRBV12-3/TRBV12-4
J: TRBJ2-7
CDR3: ASSSGGAASYEQY

V: TRBV5-1
J: TRBJ2-3
CDR3: ASSLEMGAGDTQY

V: TRBV5-6
J: NA
CDR3: ASRYRGGEQY

V: TRBV7-9
J: TRBJ2-7
CDR3: ASSFTGSLYEQY

V: TRBV2
J: TRBJ1-1
CDR3: ASTKQLNTEAF

V: TRBV12-3/TRBV12-4
J: TRBJ1-5
CDR3: ASSSEGQSTQH

V: TRBV18
J: TRBJ2-1
CDR3: ANSPGTGRFNEQF

V: TRBV10-3
J: TRBJ2-3
CDR3: AISGGSTGSDTQY

V: TRBV7-9
J: TRBJ2-1
CDR3: ASSLGRNSYNEQF